This passage covers 30 T cell receptor beta chains from one sample sequenced in a study of T cell responses to AZD1222 COVID-19 vaccine. The method was immunoSEQ multiplex PCR; TCRdb's version includes in-frame clones alone and lacks a portion of them. The profile shows roughly 98,000 clones, around nine tenths of them singletons. The sequencing used peripheral blood, collected on day 0 of AZD1222 vaccination. These receptors were obtained from an adult in good health.

This sequence joins TRBV7-3 and TRBJ2-7; 7 nucleotides line up with TRBD2. V was clipped by 1 base and J by 5 bases; unmatched bases: 5. Germline-derived CDR1 and CDR2 are SGHTA and FQGTGA. The CDR3 spans 14 residues. The CDR3 region is CASSLRGGFDEQYF. In nucleotides, the CDR3 is TGTGCCAGCAGCTTAAGGGGGGGTTTCGACGAGCAGTACTTC.

The chain has TRBV27 and TRBJ1-1, with 9 bases identical to TRBD1. CDR1 is MNHEY, CDR2 SMNVEV, per germline (reference sequence). Trimming cost V 5 bases and J 4 bases; bases outside gene matches: 2. The CDR3 contains 13 residues. CDR3 amino acids: CASSTGGFTEAFF. For the CDR3, the DNA is TGTGCCAGCAGTACAGGGGGCTTCACTGAAGCTTTCTTT.

The chain is built from TRBV6-2 or TRBV6-3 and TRBJ2-7; D not resolved. The CDR3 spans 12 residues. Germline V lookup: CDR1 MNHEY, CDR2 SVGEGT. Trimming stripped 5 bases from V and 9 bases from J, with 14 bases between. CDR3 nucleotide sequence: TGTGCCAGCAGTCACGCCAGGTGGGTGCAGTACTTC. Translation gives CASSHARWVQYF.

This chain links TRBV10-3 with TRBJ1-5, with a weak D call TRBD1 (5 bases). V gave up 6 bases and J gave up 4 bases, with 19 bases separating them. CDR1 ENHRY and CDR2 SYGVKD come from the germline V gene. The CDR3 covers 16 residues. CDR3: CAISIRDAVFNQPQHF. The CDR3, as DNA: TGTGCCATCAGCATACGGGACGCCGTTTTTAATCAGCCCCAGCATTTT.

This chain joins TRBV6-5 and TRBJ1-3; D not certain. The V end lost 4 bases, the J end lost 4 bases, and 8 bases lay between the germline ends. This CDR3 is built from 13 residues. Germline lookup yields CDR1 MNHEY and CDR2 SVGAGI. The DNA for the CDR3 is TGTGCCAGCAGTTCCTCGACAGGAAACACCATATATTTT. Translation: CASSSSTGNTIYF.

The chain uses TRBV20-1 and TRBJ2-1; TRBD2 matches 7 bases. The ends lost 3 bases at V and 8 bases at J; junction bases unmatched: 4. From germline, CDR1 is DFQATT and CDR2 SNEGSKA (reference sequence). CDR3 length equals 12 residues. CDR3 sequence: CSASRGLHEQFF. CDR3 bases: TGCAGTGCTAGTAGGGGACTACATGAGCAGTTCTTC.

This chain links TRBV10-3 with TRBJ1-6; no clear D. The CDR3 has 16 residues. From germline, CDR1 is ENHRY and CDR2 SYGVKD. V was pared by 0 bases and J by 9 bases, with 15 bases between. The CDR3 loop reads CAISESDSPRVSPLHF. CDR3 DNA: TGTGCCATCAGTGAGTCGGACTCCCCTCGGGTTTCACCCCTCCACTTT.

The J gene is TRBJ2-5, the V gene TRBV4-2, with D possibly being TRBD1 or TRBD2 (5 bases each). Germline CDR1 is LGHNA and CDR2 is YNFKEQ. Trimming pared 0 bases from V and 2 bases from J, leaving 19 bases between. The CDR3 totals 18 residues. CDR3 region: CASSQDQGRGTRQETQYF. Written as DNA, the CDR3 is TGTGCCAGCAGCCAAGACCAGGGCCGGGGTACGAGGCAAGAGACCCAGTACTTC.

The chain combines TRBV4-3 with TRBJ1-2; TRBD1 might be the D (6 bases). Germline loops: CDR1 LGHNA, CDR2 YSLEER. There are 15 residues in the CDR3. V was shortened by 3 bases and J by 3 bases, with 14 bases between the two germline ends. The CDR3 reads CASSQGAGGDYGYTF. The CDR3 region has the DNA TGCGCCAGCAGCCAGGGGGCCGGAGGGGACTATGGCTACACCTTC.

The rearrangement joins TRBV12-3 or TRBV12-4 to TRBJ2-3; no reliable D call. With 6 bases removed from V and 4 bases from J, the gap between germline ends came to 8 bases. This CDR3 has 12 residues. CDR3 residues: CASSSTADTQYF. CDR3 bases: TGTGCCAGCAGCTCGACCGCAGATACGCAGTATTTT.

The J gene is TRBJ2-3, the V gene TRBV3-1 (or the pseudogene TRBV3-2); 12 nucleotides agree with TRBD2. This CDR3 is built from 15 residues. Trimming took 4 bases from V and 6 from J; bases not matched to a gene: 5. Germline assignment: CDR1 LGHDT and CDR2 YNNKEL (reference sequence). The CDR3, as DNA: TGTGCCAGCAGCCCGCTAGCGGGAGGGTCGGATACGCAGTATTTT. Amino acid sequence: CASSPLAGGSDTQYF.

The J gene is TRBJ2-3, the V gene TRBV9; 9 positions agree with TRBD2. The germline CDR1 and CDR2 sequences are SGDLS and YYNGEE. This CDR3 region has 18 residues. Germline trimming cut 0 bases from V and 2 bases from J; bases unmatched to any gene: 10. The chain's CDR3 is CASSVGLELAGTTDTQYF. The DNA for the CDR3 is TGTGCCAGCAGCGTAGGTCTTGAACTAGCGGGCACCACAGATACGCAGTATTTT.

This sequence joins TRBV18 and TRBJ1-4; D not certain. CDR3 length: 15 amino acids. V dropped 2 bases and J dropped 3 bases, with 10 bases sitting between them. CDR1 and CDR2 from the germline V gene are KGHSH and LQKENI. Here the CDR3 DNA reads TGTGCCAGCTCACCATTCGATTTAGCTAATGAAAAACTGTTTTTT. Translating gives CASSPFDLANEKLFF.

The chain combines TRBV27 with TRBJ1-6; 9 nucleotides agree with TRBD1. Germline CDR1 MNHEY, CDR2 SMNVEV (reference sequence). The CDR3 extends over 17 amino acids. V lost 5 bases to trimming and J lost 5 bases; unmatched junction nucleotides: 10. CDR3 DNA sequence: TGTGCCAGCAGTCGCCAGGACAGGGGCTTCAATAATTCACCCCTCCACTTT. Its protein is CASSRQDRGFNNSPLHF.

This clone was seen once. This chain joins TRBV9 and TRBJ1-1; D gene uncertain. Between the trimmed V and J ends, which lost 4 bases and 5 bases, there was a span of 12 bases. Germline values: CDR1 SGDLS, CDR2 YYNGEE. The CDR3 has 13 amino acids. The chain's CDR3 is CASSKGPGTEAFF. CDR3 bases: TGTGCCAGCAGCAAGGGCCCTGGGACTGAAGCTTTCTTT.

This CDR3 reads CASSLDSAFSYEQYF. The CDR3 nucleotides read TGCGCCAGCAGCTTGGACTCAGCCTTCTCCTACGAGCAGTACTTC. This chain uses TRBV5-1 with TRBJ2-7; unclear D gene. From germline, CDR1 is SGHRS and CDR2 YFSETQ. V lost 0 bases and J lost 0, with 10 bases in between. This CDR3 spans 15 amino acids.

This clone was counted a single time. The chain uses TRBV7-2 and TRBJ1-1; D gene uncertain. The germline V and J ends were trimmed by 0 bases and 1 base, with 3 bases remaining between them. There are 13 residues in the CDR3. CDR1 is SGHTA and CDR2 is FQGNSA in the germline V gene. The CDR3 DNA is TGTGCCAGCAGCTTAGCAAAGAACACTGAAGCTTTCTTT. Translation gives CASSLAKNTEAFF.

The chain is built from TRBV29-1 and TRBJ1-5; 8 nucleotides match TRBD1. This CDR3 is 13 amino acids long. Germline loops: CDR1 SQVTM, CDR2 ANQGSEA. V dropped 8 bases and J dropped 3; count of bases not matched to a gene: 6. The CDR3 sequence: CSYGQGINQPQHF. In DNA, the CDR3 is TGCAGCTACGGACAGGGTATCAATCAGCCCCAGCATTTT.

The rearrangement joins TRBV19 to TRBJ2-3; maybe TRBD1 (6 bases). The CDR3 runs 15 residues. Trimming stripped 5 bases from V and 3 bases from J, with 15 bases between. The germline V gene has CDR1 LNHDA and CDR2 SQIVND (reference sequence). The CDR3 here is CASSPQQGYTDTQYF. CDR3 in DNA: TGTGCCAGTAGTCCGCAACAGGGATATACAGATACGCAGTATTTT. Combining the CDR3 with reference TRBV19 and TRBJ2-3 gives the whole variable domain DGGITQSPKYLFRKEGQNVTLSCEQNLNHDAMYWYRQDPGQGLRLIYYSQIVNDFQKGDIAEGYSVSREKKESFPLTVTSAQKNPTAFYLCASSPQQGYTDTQYFGPGTRLTVL.

V gene TRBV11-2 combines with J gene TRBJ1-1, with D perhaps matching TRBD1 (5 bases). The CDR3 loop spans 15 amino acids. From germline, CDR1 is SGHAT and CDR2 FQNNGV. Deletions cut 0 bases from V and 1 base from J, with 9 bases between. The CDR3: CASSLEWTRNTEAFF. The CDR3 DNA follows: TGTGCCAGCAGCTTAGAGTGGACACGGAACACTGAAGCTTTCTTT.

V and J are TRBV30 and TRBJ1-1; D perhaps matches TRBD1 (6 bases). V lost 4 bases to trimming and J lost 0 bases, with 9 bases between them. The germline CDR1 and CDR2 sequences are GTSNPN and SVGIG (reference sequence). CDR3 size: 13 residues. CDR3 nucleotides: TGTGCCTGGATACGACAGGTGAACACTGAAGCTTTCTTT. Its translation: CAWIRQVNTEAFF.

This clone has a single count. The chain employs TRBV10-3 and TRBJ1-5; D gene unclear. This CDR3 region has 12 residues. CDR1 and CDR2 from the germline V gene are ENHRY and SYGVKD. V was clipped by 5 bases and J by 7 bases, with 9 bases between them. CDR3: CAISNIDQPQHF. The CDR3 nucleotides read TGTGCCATCAGTAACATTGACCAGCCCCAGCATTTT.

The chain combines TRBV25-1 with TRBJ2-1; D perhaps matches TRBD1 (6 bases). Germline V gene data show CDR1 as MGHDK and CDR2 as SYGVNS. V lost 5 bases to trimming and J lost 8 bases, with 16 bases between them. The CDR3 extends over 14 amino acids. In nucleotides, the CDR3 is TGTGCCAGCAGTAACACAGGGAATAAGGATGAGCAGTTCTTC. Translated: CASSNTGNKDEQFF. Looking up the rest from reference TRBV25-1 and TRBJ2-1 gives the full variable domain: EADIYQTPRYLVIGTGKKITLECSQTMGHDKMYWYQQDPGMELHLIHYSYGVNSTEKGDLSSESTVSRIRTEHFPLTLESARPSHTSQYLCASSNTGNKDEQFFGPGTRLTVL.

The chain carries TRBV18 and TRBJ1-2; TRBD1 matches at 11 bases. The germline gives CDR1 KGHSH, CDR2 LQKENI. CDR3 length equals 16 residues. J lost 4 bases, V lost 0 bases, and 4 bases had no gene match. The CDR3 nucleotides read TGTGCCAGCTCACCACCGGACAGGGGGCCAATCTATGGCTACACCTTC. It specifies CASSPPDRGPIYGYTF.

This clone was seen just once. The V and J genes are TRBV18 and TRBJ1-1, with 9 bases identical to TRBD1. The germline gives CDR1 KGHSH, CDR2 LQKENI. V lost 3 bases to trimming and J lost 1 base; unmatched junction nucleotides: 6. There are 16 residues in the CDR3. The DNA for the CDR3 is TGTGCCAGCTCACCCCTAGGACAGGGGTCGAACACTGAAGCTTTCTTT. Translation: CASSPLGQGSNTEAFF.

The V gene is TRBV4-3, the J gene TRBJ1-1; D uncertain. V lost 0 bases and J 1 base, leaving 9 bases between the germline ends. This CDR3 contains 15 residues. Germline V gene data show CDR1 as LGHNA and CDR2 as YSLEER. CDR3 nucleotide sequence: TGCGCCAGCAGCCAAGAGCGAATAGGGAACACTGAAGCTTTCTTT. Protein sequence: CASSQERIGNTEAFF.

This rearrangement joins TRBV7-2 to TRBJ2-5; D perhaps matches TRBD2 (7 bases). The ends were cut back, 5 bases at V and 4 bases at J, with 14 bases in the middle. This CDR3 has 14 amino acids. The germline V gene encodes CDR1 SGHTA and CDR2 FQGNSA. The CDR3 reads CASSLGGTSETQYF. The CDR3 nucleotides are TGTGCCAGCAGCCTCGGGGGGACATCAGAGACCCAGTACTTC.

The chain uses TRBV7-8 and TRBJ1-1; TRBD1 matches 10 bases. Germline CDR1 SGHVS, CDR2 FQNEAQ. The ends lost 6 bases at V and 5 bases at J; junction bases unmatched: 12. This CDR3 is built from 16 residues. This chain's CDR3 is CASSLRDRGARTEAFF. The DNA for the CDR3 is TGTGCCAGCAGTCTCCGGGACAGGGGTGCTCGGACTGAAGCTTTCTTT.

J is TRBJ2-3 and V is TRBV7-2, with TRBD2 identical over 9 bases. V was clipped by 3 bases and J by 6 bases; unmatched bases: 4. The CDR3 runs 14 residues. Germline V gene data show CDR1 as SGHTA and CDR2 as FQGNSA. In nucleotides, the CDR3 is TGTGCCAGCAGCTTGTCTAGCGGGATGGATACGCAGTATTTT. Protein product: CASSLSSGMDTQYF.

This clone appeared a few times. The chain joins TRBV6-1 to TRBJ1-4; D is unresolved. The V and J ends lost 2 bases and 8 bases respectively, with 18 bases between them. From germline, CDR1 is MNHNS and CDR2 SASEGT. CDR3 length equals 16 residues. CDR3 region: CASSESRTTSGEKLFF. Written as DNA, the CDR3 is TGTGCCAGCAGTGAATCCAGGACCACGAGTGGGGAAAAACTGTTTTTT.